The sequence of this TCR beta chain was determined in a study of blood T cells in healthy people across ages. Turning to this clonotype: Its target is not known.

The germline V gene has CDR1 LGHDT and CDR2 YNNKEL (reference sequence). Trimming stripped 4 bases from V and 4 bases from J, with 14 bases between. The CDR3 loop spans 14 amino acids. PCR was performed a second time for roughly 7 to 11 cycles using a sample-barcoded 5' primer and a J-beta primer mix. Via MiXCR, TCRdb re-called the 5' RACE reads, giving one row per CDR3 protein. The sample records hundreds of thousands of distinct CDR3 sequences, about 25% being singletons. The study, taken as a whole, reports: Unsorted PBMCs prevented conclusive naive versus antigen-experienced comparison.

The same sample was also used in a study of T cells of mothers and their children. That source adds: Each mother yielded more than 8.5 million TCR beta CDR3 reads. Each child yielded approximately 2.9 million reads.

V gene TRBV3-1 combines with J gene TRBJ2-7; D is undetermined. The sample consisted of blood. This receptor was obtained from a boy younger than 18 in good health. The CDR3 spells CASSLGRLSYEQYF. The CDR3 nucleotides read TGTGCCAGCAGCCTCGGACGGCTGAGTTACGAGCAGTACTTC.